A single sample gave rise to the 30 T cell receptor beta chains below, sequenced in a study of T cells expressing NK-cell markers. After re-calling the 5' RACE reads, TCRdb lists one entry per CDR3 protein, DNA absent. The sample shows approximately 440,000 distinct CDR3 sequences, and more than 1.4% sits with its ten largest clones. The sample taken for sequencing was blood T cells: a sorted CD56 or NKG2C T cell subset, CD4+ or CD8+ T cells, or bulk PBMC T cells (not recorded which). These receptors were obtained from a woman between 50 and 59 years old in good health.

The rearrangement uses TRBV20-1 and TRBJ2-1. Per germline, CDR1 DFQATT and CDR2 SNEGSKA (reference sequence). CDR3 length equals 12 residues. The CDR3 loop is CSASFVSNEQFF.

This rearrangement joins TRBV11-3 to TRBJ2-1. The CDR3 sequence is 17 residues long. Germline V lookup: CDR1 SGHNT, CDR2 YENEEA. CDR3 loop: CASSLRSSGSHDNEQFF.

The chain links TRBV6-6 to TRBJ1-2; the TRBD1 assignment by TCRdb is unverifiable without DNA. CDR1 and CDR2 from the germline V gene are MNHNY and SVGAGI (reference sequence). The CDR3 length is 14 residues. CDR3 amino acids: CASSNPGTGGGYTF.

This chain uses TRBV6-1 with TRBJ2-5; TCRdb's D gene call, TRBD2, goes unchecked for lack of DNA. The CDR3 has 14 residues. Looked up from germline, CDR1 is MNHNS and CDR2 is SASEGT. CDR3: CASSEGGLLETQYF.

V and J are TRBV9 and TRBJ2-2. Germline CDR1 reads SGDLS; CDR2 reads YYNGEE. This CDR3 comprises 16 residues. The CDR3 is CASSGTTPIMSGELFF. The entire variable domain, with the rest obtained from reference TRBV9 and TRBJ2-2, is as follows: DSGVTQTPKHLITATGQRVTLRCSPRSGDLSVYWYQQSLDQGLQFLIQYYNGEERAKGNILERFSAQQFPDLHSELNLSSLELGDSALYFCASSGTTPIMSGELFFGEGSRLTVL.

This chain links TRBV6-6 with TRBJ2-3; as DNA is missing, the TRBD2 call by TCRdb cannot be tested. This CDR3 spans 17 amino acids. CDR1 and CDR2 from the germline V gene are MNHNY and SVGAGI (reference sequence). CDR3 in amino acids: CASSYRAPRGHTDTQYF.

The genes are TRBV7-6 and TRBJ2-1; TCRdb's D call of TRBD1 is untestable without DNA. The CDR3 spans 15 residues. CDR1 and CDR2 (germline): SGHVS, FNYEAQ. The CDR3 sequence is CASSSRDGSYNEQFF.

The V call is TRBV2, the J call TRBJ1-1; checking the TCRdb D call of TRBD1 is not possible without DNA. Germline V gives CDR1 SNHLY, CDR2 FYNNEI. This CDR3 region has 17 residues. The CDR3 region is CASSPRLTTGGNTEAFF. The full variable domain, its missing parts supplied by reference TRBV2 and TRBJ1-1, is EPEVTQTPSHQVTQMGQEVILRCVPISNHLYFYWYRQILGQKVEFLVSFYNNEISEKSEIFDDQFSVERPDGSNFTLKIRSTKLEDSAMYFCASSPRLTTGGNTEAFFGQGTRLTVV.

The rearrangement links TRBV25-1 to TRBJ1-1. The CDR3 covers 14 residues. CDR1 is MGHDK and CDR2 is SYGVNS in the germline V gene. The CDR3 protein is CASSESWQNTEAFF.

The CDR3: CASSLRDRIYGYTF. This chain joins TRBV12-3 or TRBV12-4 and TRBJ1-2; the TRBD1 assignment by TCRdb is unverifiable without DNA. The length of the CDR3 is 14 residues.

The V and J genes are TRBV5-5 and TRBJ2-1; the D call from TCRdb, TRBD1, cannot be confirmed without DNA. The CDR3 is made up of 16 amino acids. Germline CDR1 SGHKS, CDR2 YYEKEE (reference sequence). CDR3 in amino acids: CASSPRGEGSYNEQFF.

The chain links TRBV5-1 to TRBJ2-5; TCRdb's assignment of TRBD1 cannot be checked, as there is no DNA. This CDR3 has 15 amino acids. Germline CDR1 and CDR2: SGHRS and YFSETQ. The CDR3 sequence: CASSLDTGNEETQYF.

This CDR3 is CASILTGGLTNEKLFF. The chain joins TRBV6-1 to TRBJ1-4; TCRdb's D call of TRBD1 is untestable without DNA. From germline, CDR1 is MNHNS and CDR2 SASEGT. The CDR3 consists of 16 residues.

This chain connects TRBV14 to TRBJ2-4; as DNA is missing, the TRBD1 call by TCRdb cannot be tested. Germline V gene lookup returns CDR1 SGHDN and CDR2 FVKESK. This CDR3 contains 17 residues. The CDR3 sequence: CASSQGQGSWSKNIQYF.

The chain employs TRBV10-3 and TRBJ2-5. The CDR3 is 12 amino acids. Looked up from germline, CDR1 is ENHRY and CDR2 is SYGVKD. The CDR3: CAISPNGETQYF.

This chain links TRBV3-1 with TRBJ2-4; TCRdb indicates TRBD1, and absent DNA this call remains unverified. Per germline, CDR1 LGHDT and CDR2 YNNKEL (reference sequence). The CDR3 is 18 residues long. CDR3 sequence: CASSQGTGKMVGLNIQYF.

Here the CDR3 reads CASSQVRAAGEQFF. The chain recombines TRBV4-1 with TRBJ2-1; as DNA is missing, the TRBD2 call by TCRdb cannot be tested. This CDR3 spans 14 amino acids. The germline V gene encodes CDR1 MGHRA and CDR2 YSYEKL.

The J gene is TRBJ1-3, the V gene TRBV7-9; checking the TCRdb D call of TRBD1 is not possible without DNA. Germline V CDR1 and CDR2: SEHNR, FQNEAQ (reference sequence). CDR3 size: 15 residues. CDR3: CASGAPRFSGNTIYF.

The chain uses TRBV5-1 and TRBJ2-4; TCRdb selects TRBD1, and the lack of DNA leaves this call unchecked. This CDR3 spans 13 amino acids. Germline CDR1 and CDR2: SGHRS and YFSETQ. CDR3 residues: CASSEGNGDIQYF.

The rearrangement uses TRBV20-1 and TRBJ1-3; the TCRdb D gene call, TRBD1, has no DNA to confirm it. CDR1 and CDR2 (germline): DFQATT, SNEGSKA (reference sequence). CDR3 size: 16 residues. CDR3 protein: CSARDPGTNSGNTIYF.

The chain is built from TRBV11-3 and TRBJ2-2; there is no DNA to check the TCRdb D call of TRBD1. This CDR3 is built from 15 residues. Germline V gives CDR1 SGHNT, CDR2 YENEEA. CDR3 loop: CASTFQGFNTGELFF.

This chain links TRBV13 with TRBJ2-7; the TCRdb call, TRBD1, lacks DNA for checking. The CDR3 spans 13 residues. Per germline, CDR1 PRHDT and CDR2 FYEKMQ (reference sequence). The CDR3 sequence is CASSWRGNYEQYF.

This chain joins TRBV24-1 and TRBJ2-1; TCRdb gives TRBD1 as the D gene, but with no DNA this cannot be confirmed. Germline V gene data show CDR1 as KGHDR and CDR2 as SFDVKD. This CDR3 is 17 amino acids long. CDR3 region: CATSGAQGGAQGYEQFF.

The chain uses TRBV2 and TRBJ2-3; TCRdb indicates TRBD2, and absent DNA this call remains unverified. Germline CDR1 reads SNHLY; CDR2 reads FYNNEI. The CDR3 loop spans 14 amino acids. Here the CDR3 reads CASNGLAGTDTQYF.

This chain connects TRBV11-2 to TRBJ2-3. This CDR3 has 15 amino acids. CDR1 and CDR2 from the germline V gene are SGHAT and FQNNGV. The CDR3 is CASSHQNSFLDTQYF.

The CDR3 spells CSARRLAGVLEQFF. The chain joins TRBV20-1 to TRBJ2-1; TCRdb picks TRBD2, but there is no DNA to check that call. This CDR3 has 14 residues. Per the germline V gene, CDR1 is DFQATT and CDR2 is SNEGSKA (reference sequence).

This chain connects TRBV5-1 to TRBJ2-7; no DNA is available, so the TRBD2 call from TCRdb remains unchecked. In germline, CDR1 is SGHRS, CDR2 YFSETQ. This CDR3 spans 16 amino acids. CDR3 protein: CASSLAVSGGYREQYF.

The rearrangement uses TRBV29-1 and TRBJ2-1; TCRdb's D gene call, TRBD2, goes unchecked for lack of DNA. In germline, CDR1 is SQVTM, CDR2 ANQGSEA. This CDR3 spans 14 amino acids. CDR3 sequence reads: CSGKGLAGNNEQFF.

The chain uses TRBV20-1 and TRBJ1-4. Germline loops: CDR1 DFQATT, CDR2 SNEGSKA (reference sequence). The CDR3 extends over 11 amino acids. CDR3: CSAKTYEKLFF.

V and J are TRBV24-1 and TRBJ2-2. This CDR3 is 15 amino acids long. Per germline, CDR1 KGHDR and CDR2 SFDVKD. This CDR3 reads CATSAPRSNTGELFF.